This T cell receptor (beta chain) was obtained from a study of cytomegalovirus exposure and HLA in healthy donors. Whole-study results and caveats: Reported results showed that the classifier diagnosed cytomegalovirus status with high specificity and sensitivity.

Primers included in the PCR were 60 Vbeta and 13 Jbeta primers. TCRdb's table, derived via immunoSEQ multiplex PCR, lists solely in-frame clones and lacks some. The repertoire holds 100,000 to 150,000 clones, with about 80% as singletons. J gave up 0 bases and V 2 bases, and 10 bases lay outside the gene matches. This CDR3 spans 18 amino acids. Germline CDR1 and CDR2: SNHLY and FYNNEI. In the case of this clone: The antigen is unknown.

V and J are TRBV2 and TRBJ1-5; 7 bases map to TRBD1. Sequences were obtained from PBMCs. This clonotype was sampled from a man in his forties or fifties in good health and CMV-seronegative. The CDR3 nucleotides read TGTGCCAGCAGTGAAAGGGGGGCAGGACAGGTTAGCAATCAGCCCCAGCATTTT. Residues: CASSERGAGQVSNQPQHF.